The 27 T cell receptor beta chains presented below share a single source sample, sequenced in a study of blood T cell repertoires in COVID-19. Only in-frame clones appear in the TCRdb table, and some are missing; sequencing was by immunoSEQ multiplex PCR. This table holds about 300,000 clones, about 90% found once. The sequenced sample consisted of PBMCs or T cells enriched from blood (not recorded which). Receptors originate from a woman aged 50 to 65 who had been exposed to COVID-19.

This clone was seen only a few times. V and J are TRBV7-8 and TRBJ1-1; D possibly corresponds to TRBD1 (5 bases). Germline loops: CDR1 SGHVS, CDR2 FQNEAQ. Trimming cost V 5 bases and J 7 bases, with 14 bases left between them. The CDR3 consists of 13 residues. This CDR3 is CASSRGRGFEAFF. The CDR3 DNA reads TGTGCCAGCAGCCGTGGAAGGGGTTTTGAAGCTTTCTTT.

The V call is TRBV2, the J call TRBJ2-2; 8 bases agree with TRBD2. The V and J ends lost 8 bases and 0 bases, in that order; junction bases with no gene match: 8. Germline V gene lookup returns CDR1 SNHLY and CDR2 FYNNEI. The CDR3 runs 16 residues. The CDR3 protein is CASGLGGGPNTGELFF. As DNA, the CDR3 is TGTGCCAGCGGGCTGGGCGGGGGGCCGAACACCGGGGAGCTGTTTTTT.

This clone was counted once. The chain is built from TRBV30 and TRBJ1-6, with unresolved D. This CDR3 has 13 amino acids. V lost 0 bases and J 6 bases, leaving 6 bases between the germline ends. Germline lookup yields CDR1 GTSNPN and CDR2 SVGIG (reference sequence). CDR3 sequence: CAWSVAVNSPLHF. The DNA for the CDR3 is TGTGCCTGGAGTGTAGCCGTTAATTCACCCCTCCACTTT.

The chain combines TRBV7-2 with TRBJ2-7; D is perhaps TRBD2 (7 bases). The germline V and J ends were trimmed by 2 bases and 9 bases, with 20 bases remaining between them. Germline assignment: CDR1 SGHTA and CDR2 FQGNSA. The CDR3 is made up of 15 amino acids. The CDR3 is CASSLTLTGGPGQYF. The CDR3 region has the DNA TGTGCCAGCAGCTTAACGCTTACGGGGGGCCCAGGGCAGTACTTC.

Only a few counts were recorded for this clone. CDR3 amino acids: CASSKEDRVNQPQHF. Here the CDR3 DNA reads TGTGCCAGCAGCAAGGAGGACAGGGTCAATCAGCCCCAGCATTTT. The chain links TRBV11-2 to TRBJ1-5; 8 bases fit TRBD1. CDR1 is SGHAT and CDR2 is FQNNGV in the germline V gene. V trimming: 5 bases; J trimming: 3 bases; junction bases outside the gene matches: 6. The CDR3 sequence is 15 residues long.

J is TRBJ1-1 and V is TRBV7-2; the D gene is possibly TRBD1 (5 bases). The CDR3 is made up of 14 amino acids. Trimming took 3 bases from V and 0 from J, leaving 8 bases between them. The germline gives CDR1 SGHTA, CDR2 FQGNSA. CDR3 nucleotides: TGTGCCAGCAGCTTCGGGACTATGAACACTGAAGCTTTCTTT. It is translated as CASSFGTMNTEAFF.

The chain has TRBV11-2 and TRBJ2-5; a possible D gene is TRBD2 (6 bases). CDR1 is SGHAT and CDR2 is FQNNGV in the germline V gene. V shed 4 bases and J shed 1 base, with 10 bases lying between them. This CDR3 has 14 amino acids. The CDR3 DNA is TGTGCCAGCAGCTCGCCGGGAGCCCAAGAGACCCAGTACTTC. Translation: CASSSPGAQETQYF.

The V call is TRBV5-6, the J call TRBJ2-2, with TRBD2 matching over 7 bases. This CDR3 is 14 amino acids long. Trimming took 7 bases from V and 2 from J; bases not matched to a gene: 5. The germline V gene has CDR1 SGHDT and CDR2 YYEEEE. The chain's CDR3 is CASQGLFNTGELFF. In DNA form, the CDR3 reads TGTGCCAGCCAGGGACTATTCAACACCGGGGAGCTGTTTTTT.

The chain links TRBV7-2 to TRBJ2-7, with 8 bases identical to TRBD2. The germline V gene has CDR1 SGHTA and CDR2 FQGNSA. The CDR3 extends over 15 amino acids. Trimming took 1 base from V and 0 from J; bases not matched to a gene: 2. Here the CDR3 reads CASSLERGPSYEQYF. CDR3 sequence (DNA): TGTGCCAGCAGCTTAGAGCGGGGGCCCTCCTACGAGCAGTACTTC.

The CDR3 coding sequence is TGTGCCAGTAGTAAGGGGACAGGGATCTCCTACGAGCAGTACTTC. Translation: CASSKGTGISYEQYF. J is TRBJ2-7 and V is TRBV19; 9 bases are shared with TRBD1. CDR3 length equals 15 residues. V lost 4 bases to trimming and J lost 0 bases; unmatched junction nucleotides: 4. Germline CDR1 is LNHDA and CDR2 is SQIVND (reference sequence).

The V gene is TRBV18, the J gene TRBJ2-7, with D possibly being TRBD1 (6 bases). Trimming cost V 6 bases and J 4 bases, with 13 bases left between them. The CDR3 sequence is 13 residues long. CDR1 KGHSH and CDR2 LQKENI come from the germline V gene. The CDR3 is CASSTQTGYEQYF. CDR3 sequence (DNA): TGTGCCAGCTCCACGCAAACAGGGTACGAGCAGTACTTC.

The chain links TRBV10-3 to TRBJ1-2; D call uncertain. Germline V gene lookup returns CDR1 ENHRY and CDR2 SYGVKD. The CDR3 spans 12 residues. Trimming pared 3 bases from V and 1 base from J, leaving 3 bases between. CDR3 bases: TGTGCCATCAGTGACAGTAACTATGGCTACACCTTC. The encoded protein is CAISDSNYGYTF.

The CDR3 DNA sequence: TGCGCCAGCAGCCAACCAGGGAACTATGGCTACACCTTC. This gives the protein CASSQPGNYGYTF. The V call is TRBV4-1, the J call TRBJ1-2; D may be TRBD1 (5 bases). The V and J ends lost 2 bases and 2 bases respectively, with 6 bases between them. From germline, CDR1 is MGHRA and CDR2 YSYEKL. This CDR3 comprises 13 residues.

The chain has TRBV3-1 (or the pseudogene TRBV3-2) and TRBJ2-7; possible D gene TRBD1, 6 bases. The length of the CDR3 is 16 residues. CDR1 is LGHDT and CDR2 is YNNKEL in the germline V gene (reference sequence). V dropped 0 bases and J dropped 0 bases, with 12 bases sitting between them. The CDR3 nucleotides read TGTGCCAGCAGCCAAGAGGGGCAGGGGATCTCCTACGAGCAGTACTTC. Translation: CASSQEGQGISYEQYF.

This sequence joins TRBV5-4 and TRBJ2-3; 9 bases are shared with TRBD2. Germline V gene data show CDR1 as SGHNT and CDR2 as YYREEE (reference sequence). The CDR3 contains 15 residues. V lost 4 bases, J lost 0 bases, and 3 bases stayed unmatched. The DNA of the CDR3 is TGTGCCAGCAGCCGACTAGCGGAGAGCACAGATACGCAGTATTTT. Protein: CASSRLAESTDTQYF.

The chain combines TRBV28 with TRBJ1-3; unclear D gene. The germline gives CDR1 MDHEN, CDR2 SYDVKM. CDR3 length equals 12 residues. Trimming stripped 8 bases from V and 1 base from J, with 6 bases between. CDR3 coding DNA: TGTGCCAGCCGGGAATCTGGAAACACCATATATTTT. This translates into CASRESGNTIYF.

J is TRBJ2-5 and V is TRBV7-2; TRBD2 matches 10 bases. Germline-derived CDR1 and CDR2 are SGHTA and FQGNSA. V was pared by 5 bases and J by 5 bases, with 5 bases of the junction left unmatched. The CDR3 extends over 14 amino acids. The CDR3 DNA is TGTGCCAGCAGCAAAGCGGGGGGGCGGGAGACCCAGTACTTC. Translation gives CASSKAGGRETQYF.

This clone has a handful of counts. The V call is TRBV5-5, the J call TRBJ2-2; 8 nucleotides agree with TRBD2. Trimming removed 2 bases from V and 4 bases from J; junction bases left unmatched: 4. The germline CDR1 and CDR2 sequences are SGHKS and YYEKEE (reference sequence). This CDR3 region has 15 residues. CDR3 loop: CASSLYGGATGELFF. CDR3 DNA: TGTGCCAGCAGCTTATACGGGGGGGCCACCGGGGAGCTGTTTTTT.

This chain uses TRBV2 with TRBJ2-1, with a tentative D call TRBD1 (6 bases). Per germline, CDR1 SNHLY and CDR2 FYNNEI. The ends were cut back, 6 bases at V and 0 bases at J, with 15 bases in the middle. The CDR3 spans 16 residues. The CDR3 loop is CASSKSGTPSYNEQFF. CDR3 nucleotides: TGTGCCAGCAGCAAATCCGGGACACCCTCCTACAATGAGCAGTTCTTC.

This chain links TRBV7-9 with TRBJ2-5, with TRBD1 matching 10 bases. V shed 5 bases and J 2 bases; nucleotides not matched to a gene: 8. The CDR3 is 16 residues long. Per germline, CDR1 SEHNR and CDR2 FQNEAQ (reference sequence). CDR3 amino acids: CASSDRDRGGQETQYF. The CDR3 DNA sequence: TGTGCCAGCAGCGACAGGGACAGGGGCGGGCAAGAGACCCAGTACTTC.

The chain carries TRBV7-9 and TRBJ2-2, with 12 bases aligning to TRBD2. Trimming removed 5 bases from V and 2 bases from J; junction bases left unmatched: 6. The CDR3 length is 17 residues. Germline-derived CDR1 and CDR2 are SEHNR and FQNEAQ (reference sequence). As DNA, the CDR3 is TGTGCCAGCAGCCGCACTAGCGGGGGGACAAACACCGGGGAGCTGTTTTTT. This sequence encodes CASSRTSGGTNTGELFF.

The V call is TRBV7-8, the J call TRBJ2-2; 10 positions match TRBD2. CDR3 length: 16 residues. Losses at the gene ends were 5 bases for V and 0 bases for J; bases not matched to a gene: 3. The germline CDR1 and CDR2 sequences are SGHVS and FQNEAQ. CDR3 bases: TGTGCCAGCAGCCCTAGCGGGGGAGCGAACACCGGGGAGCTGTTTTTT. It encodes CASSPSGGANTGELFF.

The chain links TRBV25-1 to TRBJ2-2, with TRBD1 matching over 7 bases. Germline V gene sequence: CDR1 MGHDK, CDR2 SYGVNS. CDR3 length equals 17 residues. J gave up 0 bases and V 1 base, and 5 bases lay outside the gene matches. This chain's CDR3 is CASSEFIGQANTGELFF. The CDR3 region has the DNA TGTGCCAGCAGTGAATTCATCGGACAGGCGAACACCGGGGAGCTGTTTTTT.

The J gene is TRBJ1-4, the V gene TRBV2, with 10 bases that match TRBD1. The CDR3 is 14 amino acids. Per germline, CDR1 SNHLY and CDR2 FYNNEI. V shed 5 bases, J shed 8 bases, and the junction held 5 bases outside the gene matches. The CDR3 region has the DNA TGTGCCAGCAGTTTCGGGACAGGGGTCGAAAAACTGTTTTTT. Amino acid sequence: CASSFGTGVEKLFF.

V is TRBV6-6 and J is TRBJ1-3; 7 bases agree with TRBD1. V trimming: 5 bases; J trimming: 0 bases; junction bases outside the gene matches: 10. The CDR3 contains 17 residues. Germline V gene data show CDR1 as MNHNY and CDR2 as SVGAGI (reference sequence). CDR3 sequence (DNA): TGTGCCAGCAGTCGAAAGTCTACAGGGGACTCTGGAAACACCATATATTTT. It codes for CASSRKSTGDSGNTIYF.

This sequence joins TRBV30 and TRBJ1-2, with TRBD1 matching over 9 bases. The V and J ends lost 3 bases and 2 bases, in that order; junction bases with no gene match: 16. The CDR3 loop spans 18 amino acids. Germline values: CDR1 GTSNPN, CDR2 SVGIG (reference sequence). This CDR3 reads CAWRPDFGSQGANYGYTF. DNA of the CDR3: TGTGCCTGGAGGCCGGATTTCGGTTCACAGGGGGCGAACTATGGCTACACCTTC.

The chain couples TRBV29-1 to TRBJ2-3; 9 bases are shared with TRBD2. The trim removed 4 bases at V and 0 bases at J, leaving 20 bases unmatched. Germline CDR1 and CDR2: SQVTM and ANQGSEA. The CDR3 runs 20 residues. The CDR3 loop reads CSVGGYGSGGPSASTDTQYF. The CDR3, as DNA: TGCAGCGTTGGTGGTTATGGTAGCGGGGGCCCTAGTGCTAGCACAGATACGCAGTATTTT.